These 30 T cell receptor beta chains were all obtained from the same sample, sequenced in a study of T cell changes during pregnancy in multiple sclerosis. The protocol was immunoSEQ multiplex PCR, while the TCRdb copy is restricted to in-frame clones and leaves out a portion. The profile shows about 31,000 clones, around nine tenths of them singletons. The sequences come from CD8+ T cells from peripheral blood mononuclear cells, collected in the second trimester of pregnancy. The origin of the receptors is a female donor with multiple sclerosis, enrolled in a pregnancy study.

In regard to this clone: This specimen includes other DNA sequences encoding the same CDR3. The chain employs TRBV5-3 and TRBJ1-1; tentative D call: TRBD1 (6 bases). TRBV5-3 is an ORF, with its function uncertain. V lost 2 bases and J lost 3, with 11 bases in between. The length of the CDR3 is 14 residues. Here the CDR3 DNA reads TGTGCCAGAAGCTTCCCAGGGGCGGACACTGAAGCTTTCTTT. It specifies CARSFPGADTEAFF.

V gene TRBV6-6 combines with J gene TRBJ2-7, with 7 bases fitting TRBD2. The germline V gene has CDR1 MNHNY and CDR2 SVGAGI (reference sequence). The CDR3 runs to 14 residues. V lost 0 bases to trimming and J lost 3 bases; unmatched junction nucleotides: 2. The CDR3 is CASSYSGGNYEQYF. Written as DNA, the CDR3 is TGTGCCAGCAGTTACTCGGGAGGGAACTACGAGCAGTACTTC.

The chain uses TRBV7-3 and TRBJ2-3; the D is unclear. Trimming removed 5 bases from V and 1 base from J, with 4 bases in between. This CDR3 region has 12 residues. The germline V gene encodes CDR1 SGHTA and CDR2 FQGTGA. As DNA, the CDR3 is TGTGCCAGCAGCCCGGGCACAGATACGCAGTATTTT. Its protein is CASSPGTDTQYF.

The chain has TRBV9 and TRBJ2-1, with 12 bases fitting TRBD2. J lost 10 bases, V lost 6 bases, and 5 bases had no gene match. Germline V lookup: CDR1 SGDLS, CDR2 YYNGEE. The CDR3 consists of 13 residues. DNA of the CDR3: TGTGCCAGCAACCCTAGCGGGAGGGCAGAGCAGTTCTTC. Translation: CASNPSGRAEQFF.

V is TRBV19 and J is TRBJ2-2; 10 bases fit TRBD2. J lost 7 bases, V lost 3 bases, and 14 bases had no gene match. This CDR3 is 18 amino acids long. Germline loops: CDR1 LNHDA, CDR2 SQIVND (reference sequence). CDR3 protein: CASSIPLEAGGPDGELFF. In DNA, the CDR3 is TGTGCCAGTAGTATCCCCTTGGAAGCGGGAGGGCCTGACGGGGAGCTGTTTTTT.

In nucleotides, the CDR3 is TGTGCCCCATTTCGGGGTGTAAGCGATGAAGCTTTCTTT. This gives the protein CAPFRGVSDEAFF. V usage is TRBV30 and J usage is TRBJ1-1; D remains unclear. Germline V lookup: CDR1 GTSNPN, CDR2 SVGIG (reference sequence). This CDR3 comprises 13 residues. Trimming stripped 8 bases from V and 7 bases from J, with 20 bases between.

The CDR3 sequence is CASSPFLGAGGTEAFF. DNA of the CDR3: TGTGCCAGCAGTCCCTTCCTTGGGGCCGGGGGGACTGAAGCTTTCTTT. The rearrangement joins TRBV27 to TRBJ1-1, with TRBD1 as a possible D gene (5 bases). Germline V gene sequence: CDR1 MNHEY, CDR2 SMNVEV (reference sequence). CDR3 length: 16 amino acids. V was trimmed by 5 bases and J by 5 bases, leaving 21 bases between them.

The chain has TRBV4-1 and TRBJ2-1; no definite D call. The CDR3 is 16 amino acids. Trimming removed 1 base at V and 1 base at J, with 11 bases between. Looked up from germline, CDR1 is MGHRA and CDR2 is YSYEKL. The CDR3 loop reads CASSQVNSGSYNEQFF. The DNA of the CDR3 is TGCGCCAGCAGCCAAGTTAATTCGGGTTCCTACAATGAGCAGTTCTTC.

The chain couples TRBV13 to TRBJ1-2; 8 bases agree with TRBD1. Germline V gene sequence: CDR1 PRHDT, CDR2 FYEKMQ (reference sequence). The CDR3 runs to 13 residues. Trimming removed 5 bases from V and 10 bases from J; junction bases left unmatched: 9. The CDR3 region is CASSSRDRHDYTF. In nucleotides, the CDR3 is TGTGCCAGCAGCAGCCGGGACAGGCATGACTACACCTTC. The whole variable domain, filled in from reference TRBV13 and TRBJ1-2, reads AAGVIQSPRHLIKEKRETATLKCYPIPRHDTVYWYQQGPGQDPQFLISFYEKMQSDKGSIPDRFSAQQFSDYHSELNMSSLELGDSALYFCASSSRDRHDYTFGSGTRLTVV.

CDR3 in DNA: TGTGCCAGCAGCCTAAATCTAGCGGGAGTCGGGGTTGAGCAGTTCTTC. Its protein is CASSLNLAGVGVEQFF. The rearrangement links TRBV6-6 to TRBJ2-1; 10 bases agree with TRBD2. Per the germline V gene, CDR1 is MNHNY and CDR2 is SVGAGI (reference sequence). V lost 6 bases, J lost 9 bases, and 14 bases stayed unmatched. This CDR3 has 16 residues.

In this sample, this clone turned up once. This rearrangement joins TRBV4-3 to TRBJ1-4; unclear D gene. This CDR3 contains 15 residues. Between the trimmed V and J ends, which lost 0 bases and 2 bases, there was a span of 7 bases. The germline V gene has CDR1 LGHNA and CDR2 YSLEER. The CDR3 region is CASSQDQSTNEKLFF. CDR3 sequence (DNA): TGCGCCAGCAGCCAAGATCAGTCCACTAATGAAAAACTGTTTTTT.

V gene TRBV11-2 combines with J gene TRBJ2-7; D is unclear. The V gene lost 5 bases and the J gene lost 2 bases, with 13 bases spanning the gap. The CDR3 totals 14 residues. The germline V gene has CDR1 SGHAT and CDR2 FQNNGV. DNA for the CDR3: TGTGCCAGCAGCACCCGGATGACTCCCTACGAGCAGTACTTC. It codes for CASSTRMTPYEQYF.

This chain connects TRBV6-6 to TRBJ2-1; 8 nucleotides agree with TRBD2. There are 16 residues in the CDR3. Trimming at V came to 2 bases and at J to 0 bases, leaving 3 bases not matched to a gene. The V gene's germline CDR1 is MNHNY and CDR2 SVGAGI (reference sequence). For the CDR3, the DNA is TGTGCCAGCAGTTACCCGGGAGGGGGCTCCTACAATGAGCAGTTCTTC. This encodes CASSYPGGGSYNEQFF.

V gene TRBV12-5 combines with J gene TRBJ1-1, with D unresolved. The CDR3 loop spans 14 amino acids. V lost 3 bases, J lost 0 bases, and 8 bases lay in between. Germline values: CDR1 LGHNT, CDR2 FRNRAP. The CDR3 nucleotides are TGTGCTAGTGGTTTTGGGAGCCTGAACACTGAAGCTTTCTTT. Translating gives CASGFGSLNTEAFF.

V is TRBV7-6 and J is TRBJ2-5; perhaps TRBD1 as D (5 bases). Trimming stripped 5 bases from V and 0 bases from J, with 7 bases between. The germline CDR1 and CDR2 sequences are SGHVS and FNYEAQ. The CDR3 length is 13 residues. The CDR3 is CASSGANQETQYF. The DNA of the CDR3 is TGTGCCAGCAGCGGGGCCAACCAAGAGACCCAGTACTTC.

This sequence joins TRBV29-1 and TRBJ1-4; 7 nucleotides agree with TRBD1. CDR1 SQVTM and CDR2 ANQGSEA come from the germline V gene. This CDR3 has 14 amino acids. The J segment lost 0 bases and the V segment lost 6 bases, leaving 4 bases of the junction unmatched. In nucleotides, the CDR3 is TGCAGCGTCAATCAGGGGGCAACTAATGAAAAACTGTTTTTT. It codes for CSVNQGATNEKLFF. The full variable domain, completed using reference TRBV29-1 and TRBJ1-4, is SAVISQKPSRDICQRGTSLTIQCQVDSQVTMMFWYRQQPGQSLTLIATANQGSEATYESGFVIDKFPISRPNLTFSTLTVSNMSPEDSSIYLCSVNQGATNEKLFFGSGTQLSVL.

The rearrangement joins TRBV19 to TRBJ2-1, with a possible D match to TRBD2 (5 bases). The germline CDR1 and CDR2 sequences are LNHDA and SQIVND (reference sequence). V lost 1 base to trimming and J lost 7 bases, with 14 bases between them. This CDR3 contains 15 residues. The CDR3 region has the DNA TGTGCCAGTAGTATAGGAGGGTGGGGAGCTAATGAGCAGTTCTTC. Its protein is CASSIGGWGANEQFF.

This clone was seen just once. J is TRBJ2-1 and V is TRBV19; D possibly corresponds to TRBD2 (6 bases). The germline V gene encodes CDR1 LNHDA and CDR2 SQIVND (reference sequence). V lost 4 bases to trimming and J lost 7 bases, with 17 bases between them. There are 15 residues in the CDR3. CDR3 DNA sequence: TGTGCCAGTAGTAGTAGAAGGCCAGGGAGGAATGAGCAGTTCTTC. This sequence encodes CASSSRRPGRNEQFF.

The V gene is TRBV6-5, the J gene TRBJ2-1, with TRBD2 matching 10 bases. V was pared by 2 bases and J by 10 bases, with 2 bases of the junction left unmatched. This CDR3 has 13 residues. Germline V gene lookup returns CDR1 MNHEY and CDR2 SVGAGI. CDR3 bases: TGTGCCAGCAGTTACCTAGCGGGAGACGAGCAGTTCTTC. This codes for CASSYLAGDEQFF.

This clone was seen once. V and J are TRBV30 and TRBJ2-1; weak D call: TRBD2 (5 bases). Germline CDR1 GTSNPN, CDR2 SVGIG (reference sequence). V was cut by 5 bases and J by 8 bases, with 16 bases left in between. CDR3 length: 13 amino acids. The CDR3, as DNA: TGTGCCTGGTACGGGATTGGGGAGTATGAGCAGTTCTTC. This codes for CAWYGIGEYEQFF.

V and J are TRBV25-1 and TRBJ2-5; 10 nucleotides line up with TRBD2. The CDR3 is 16 amino acids. Germline loops: CDR1 MGHDK, CDR2 SYGVNS. The ends lost 3 bases at V and 2 bases at J; junction bases unmatched: 6. The CDR3 bases are TGTGCCAGCAGTGAGCTAGCGGGAGATCGGCAAGAGACCCAGTACTTC. Its translation: CASSELAGDRQETQYF.

V is TRBV27 and J is TRBJ2-7, with a weak D call TRBD2 (7 bases). The CDR3 has 14 amino acids. V gave up 5 bases and J gave up 4 bases, with 15 bases separating them. The germline V gene has CDR1 MNHEY and CDR2 SMNVEV (reference sequence). CDR3 DNA: TGTGCCAGCAGTCGGGGGGCGGGTTTTTACGAGCAGTACTTC. It translates to CASSRGAGFYEQYF.

The chain carries TRBV6-5 and TRBJ2-3, with 8 nucleotides matching TRBD2. This CDR3 has 15 residues. Germline-derived CDR1 and CDR2 are MNHEY and SVGAGI. V shed 8 bases and J 2 bases; nucleotides not matched to a gene: 9. The CDR3 sequence: CASGAIAGITDTQYF. DNA of the CDR3: TGTGCCAGCGGCGCAATAGCGGGAATCACAGATACGCAGTATTTT.

V and J are TRBV9 and TRBJ2-1; no clear D. This CDR3 region has 14 residues. Germline lookup yields CDR1 SGDLS and CDR2 YYNGEE. V lost 0 bases to trimming and J lost 0 bases, with 4 bases between them. DNA of the CDR3: TGTGCCAGCAGCGTAGGGAGCTCCTACAATGAGCAGTTCTTC. As protein: CASSVGSSYNEQFF.

This clone was found a few times. The chain employs TRBV7-9 and TRBJ1-1; D is possibly TRBD1 (6 bases). The V gene lost 2 bases and the J gene lost 3 bases, with 13 bases spanning the gap. There are 15 residues in the CDR3. The V gene's germline CDR1 is SEHNR and CDR2 FQNEAQ (reference sequence). CDR3 DNA sequence: TGTGCCAGCAGCTTAAACAGGGAGGGGTACACTGAAGCTTTCTTT. Translated, it gives CASSLNREGYTEAFF.

This chain uses TRBV14 with TRBJ2-7; tentatively, D is TRBD2 (5 bases). Trimming removed 1 base from V and 3 bases from J, with 7 bases in between. The CDR3 extends over 13 amino acids. Per the germline V gene, CDR1 is SGHDN and CDR2 is FVKESK. The CDR3, as DNA: TGTGCCAGCAGCCAAGGGGAGAACTACGAGCAGTACTTC. Protein sequence: CASSQGENYEQYF.

The chain links TRBV13 to TRBJ1-1; D perhaps matches TRBD1 (5 bases). The germline V gene has CDR1 PRHDT and CDR2 FYEKMQ (reference sequence). The CDR3 sequence is 16 residues long. V gave up 3 bases and J gave up 4 bases, with 18 bases separating them. DNA of the CDR3: TGTGCCAGCAGCTTGGGGCTCCCCCGCCCCGGCACTGAAGCTTTCTTT. Amino acids: CASSLGLPRPGTEAFF.

This chain joins TRBV7-6 and TRBJ2-2, with TRBD2 matching 10 bases. There are 13 residues in the CDR3. Germline CDR1 and CDR2: SGHVS and FNYEAQ. V lost 5 bases to trimming and J lost 9 bases; unmatched junction nucleotides: 3. CDR3 sequence: CASSTGLARELFF. CDR3 coding DNA: TGTGCCAGCAGCACGGGACTAGCGAGGGAGCTGTTTTTT. The whole variable domain, filled in from reference TRBV7-6 and TRBJ2-2, reads GAGVSQSPRYKVTKRGQDVALRCDPISGHVSLYWYRQALGQGPEFLTYFNYEAQQDKSGLPNDRFSAERPEGSISTLTIQRTEQRDSAMYRCASSTGLARELFFGEGSRLTVL.

DNA for the CDR3: TGTGCCAGCTCACCACCAGGTTCTAGCGGTTCTTATGAGCAGTTCTTC. Its translation is CASSPPGSSGSYEQFF. This rearrangement joins TRBV18 to TRBJ2-1; the match to TRBD2 covers 7 bases. V trimming: 0 bases; J trimming: 8 bases; junction bases outside the gene matches: 10. CDR3 length equals 16 residues. Germline CDR1 KGHSH, CDR2 LQKENI.

The chain is built from TRBV2 and TRBJ2-6; D remains unclear. From germline, CDR1 is SNHLY and CDR2 FYNNEI. Trimming removed 6 bases at V and 0 bases at J, with 12 bases between. The CDR3 sequence is 16 residues long. CDR3 sequence reads: CASSLQRSSGANVLTF. In nucleotides, the CDR3 is TGTGCCAGCAGCTTGCAGCGTAGCTCTGGGGCCAACGTCCTGACTTTC.